Listed below are T cell receptor beta chains from one sample, sequenced in a study of response to subunit inactivated influenza vaccine. MiXCR, run by TCRdb on the RT-PCR reads, gives a single entry per CDR3 protein. The sample has under 750,000 distinct CDR3 sequences; about 10% are singletons. The specimen was PBMCs from blood, collected on the day of vaccination. These receptors all stem from a man aged 45 to 65 who received an inactivated influenza vaccine. CDR3s include the opening cysteine and the closing phenylalanine or tryptophan. Fields, in order: J gene, V gene, clone size, D gene, CDR3 DNA, CDR3 protein. D genes are given only for firm matches. Rows give clone size only sometimes, using once, few, many, or a class for an expanded clone.

>TRBJ1-6|TRBV18|.|.
TGTGCCAGCTCAGCCCTCCCGGGACCCCCCGGAAATTCACCCCTCCACTTT
CASSALPGPPGNSPLHF
>TRBJ2-1|TRBV20-1|.|.
TGCAGTGCTGGAAGGGGCCTGTATGAGCAGTTCTTC
CSAGRGLYEQFF
>TRBJ2-3|TRBV5-1|many|.
TGCGCCAGCAGCTTGCAACTAGGTACAGATACGCAGTATTTT
CASSLQLGTDTQYF
>TRBJ1-3|TRBV20-1|.|TRBD1
TGCAGTGCGGAGACAGGGGCAGGAAACACCATATATTTT
CSAETGAGNTIYF
>TRBJ1-5|TRBV4-3|few|.
TGCGCCAGCAGCCAAGTCTGGGGGGGCATAGGAAGCAATCAGCCCCAGCATTTT
CASSQVWGGIGSNQPQHF
>TRBJ2-7|TRBV7-3|.|.
TGTGCCAGCAGCCAGGAAGGGGGGGATGTGGAGCAGTACTTC
CASSQEGGDVEQYF
>TRBJ2-2|TRBV11-2|.|.
TGTGCCAGCACAGGGTGGAGAACCGGGGAGCTGTTTTTT
CASTGWRTGELFF
>TRBJ2-7|TRBV12-3/TRBV12-4|few|TRBD1
TGTGCCAGCAGTCACCGGGACAGGGACTACGAGCAGTACTTC
CASSHRDRDYEQYF
>TRBJ2-4|TRBV20-1|many|TRBD2
TGCAGTGCTAGACCTACTAGCGGGGACATTCAGTACTTC
CSARPTSGDIQYF
>TRBJ2-1|TRBV30|few|.
TGTGCCTGGAGTGGTGTCAGACCCTACAATGAGCAGTTCTTC
CAWSGVRPYNEQFF
>TRBJ1-2|TRBV20-1|many|TRBD1
TGCAGTGCTAGCACGGACAGGGCTAATGGCTACACCTTC
CSASTDRANGYTF
>TRBJ1-2|TRBV7-2|few|TRBD1
TGTGCCAGCAGCGCAGGACAGGGGGAAGGTGGCTACACCTTC
CASSAGQGEGGYTF
>TRBJ1-2|TRBV5-5|.|TRBD1
TGTGCCAGCAGCTGGACCGGGACAGATAATTATGGCTACACCTTC
CASSWTGTDNYGYTF
>TRBJ2-5|TRBV5-1|few|.
TGCGCCAGCAGCTCGGAAATAAAGGGACGACAGACCCAGTACTTC
CASSSEIKGRQTQYF
>TRBJ2-2|TRBV5-1|.|.
TGCGCCAGCAGCTACGGACAGACTATACCGAACACCGGGGAGCTGTTTTTT
CASSYGQTIPNTGELFF
>TRBJ2-7|TRBV28|.|.
TGTGCCAGCAGCCCTGGGCAAAACTCCTACGAGCAGTACTTC
CASSPGQNSYEQYF
>TRBJ2-1|TRBV11-1|.|.
TGTGCCAGCAGCCCTAGCTTTGGGACAGGGTTCCAGCGGGAGGGTGATGAGCAGTTCTTC
CASSPSFGTGFQREGDEQFF